Listed below are T cell receptor beta chains from one sample, sequenced in a study of blood T cell repertoires in COVID-19. Repertoires were generated with immunoSEQ multiplex PCR, while TCRdb's copy carries only in-frame clones and drops some. The sample records under 150,000 clones, around 81% being singletons. The sample consisted of peripheral blood. The receptors come from a woman in her fifties or sixties with active or convalescent COVID-19. CDR3s include the opening cysteine and the closing phenylalanine or tryptophan. Each record gives: D gene, V gene, clone size, J gene, CDR3 protein, CDR3 DNA. The D gene is left open where the match is weak. Rows give clone size only sometimes, using once, few, many, or a class for an expanded clone.

TRBD1,TRBV28,-,TRBJ1-1,CASKTGAYTEAFF,TGTGCCAGCAAGACAGGGGCGTACACTGAAGCTTTCTTT
TRBD2,TRBV6-5,few,TRBJ2-7,CATSALAGVYEQYF,TGTGCCACCTCGGCACTAGCGGGAGTATACGAGCAGTACTTC
-,TRBV23-1,many,TRBJ1-2,CASSQSGGYTF,TGCGCCAGCAGTCAATCGGGCGGCTACACCTTC
-,TRBV6-6,-,TRBJ2-3,CASSYSGGQSTDTQYF,TGTGCCAGCAGTTACTCGGGGGGGCAGAGCACAGATACGCAGTATTTT
-,TRBV28,-,TRBJ1-2,CAITPTRSYGYTF,TGTGCCATAACGCCAACTCGGTCCTATGGCTACACCTTC
-,TRBV15,once,TRBJ1-2,CATSRDGQGSNYGYTF,TGTGCCACCAGCAGAGATGGGCAGGGATCTAACTATGGCTACACCTTC
TRBD2,TRBV5-4,-,TRBJ2-3,CASSLAGLAGAGTDTQYF,TGTGCCAGCAGCTTGGCCGGACTAGCGGGAGCGGGGACAGATACGCAGTATTTT
TRBD1,TRBV10-2,-,TRBJ2-2,CASGHGTGNTGELFF,TGCGCCAGCGGACACGGGACAGGGAACACCGGGGAGCTGTTTTTT
-,TRBV11-2,-,TRBJ2-7,CASSLGTTLSNKQYF,TGTGCCAGCAGCTTAGGGACTACTCTTTCTAATAAGCAGTACTTC
TRBD1,TRBV10-1,few,TRBJ2-4,CASSSQGANIQYF,TGCGCCAGCTCCAGCCAGGGGGCTAACATTCAGTACTTC
TRBD2,TRBV4-2,-,TRBJ2-7,CASSPGGGISYEQYF,TGTGCCAGCAGTCCGGGGGGAGGAATATCCTACGAGCAGTACTTC
TRBD2,TRBV3-1/TRBV3-2,-,TRBJ2-3,CASSQASSGGAAEYF,TGTGCCAGCAGCCAAGCGAGTAGCGGGGGGGCCGCCGAGTATTTT
-,TRBV5-1,-,TRBJ2-3,CASSPRQGAAGGPTDTQYF,TGCGCCAGCAGCCCTCGACAGGGGGCGGCGGGGGGGCCCACAGATACGCAGTATTTT
-,TRBV3-1/TRBV3-2,-,TRBJ2-3,CASRGPLTQYF,TGTGCCAGCAGGGGGCCCCTAACGCAGTATTTT
TRBD2,TRBV7-2,-,TRBJ2-5,CASSWSSGEEETQYF,TGTGCCAGCAGCTGGTCTAGCGGGGAAGAAGAGACCCAGTACTTC
TRBD1,TRBV7-9,-,TRBJ2-7,CASSVGTGRYEQYF,TGTGCCAGCAGCGTAGGGACAGGGCGATACGAGCAGTACTTC
TRBD1,TRBV10-3,-,TRBJ2-2,CAIRPTGARNTGELFF,TGTGCCATCAGGCCCACAGGGGCCCGGAACACCGGGGAGCTGTTTTTT
-,TRBV29-1,-,TRBJ1-2,CSVEVAGNYGYTF,TGCAGCGTTGAAGTGGCAGGGAACTATGGCTACACCTTC
-,TRBV5-1,-,TRBJ2-2,CATTVDTGELFF,TGCGCCACCACCGTAGACACCGGGGAGCTGTTTTTT
TRBD1,TRBV7-9,-,TRBJ1-1,CASSLDRANTEAFF,TGTGCCAGCAGCCTGGACAGGGCTAATACTGAAGCTTTCTTT
-,TRBV7-2,-,TRBJ1-2,CASSFTGPSGYTF,TGTGCCAGCAGCTTCACAGGGCCCTCGGGCTACACCTTC
TRBD1,TRBV10-2,-,TRBJ1-5,CASSESVTGARYSNQPQHF,TGCGCCAGCAGTGAGTCGGTGACAGGGGCCCGCTATAGCAATCAGCCCCAGCATTTT
TRBD1,TRBV5-1,-,TRBJ1-2,CASSPGQDGDGYTF,TGCGCCAGCAGCCCCGGACAGGACGGGGACGGCTACACCTTC
TRBD2,TRBV7-9,-,TRBJ2-5,CASSFPGRETQYF,TGTGCCAGCAGCTTTCCCGGGAGGGAGACCCAGTACTTC
-,TRBV19,-,TRBJ1-1,CASSVTVNTEAFF,TGTGCCAGTAGTGTGACAGTCAACACTGAAGCTTTCTTT
-,TRBV19,once,TRBJ1-3,CASSSDSSGNTIYF,TGTGCCAGTAGCAGTGACTCCTCTGGAAACACCATATATTTT
-,TRBV19,-,TRBJ1-6,CASSIGDYSYNSPLHF,TGTGCCAGTAGTATAGGAGATTACTCCTATAATTCACCCCTCCACTTT
-,TRBV28,few,TRBJ1-2,CASRNRAGYTF,TGTGCCAGCAGGAACAGGGCCGGCTACACCTTC
-,TRBV6-6,-,TRBJ1-2,CASSIGGVGYGYTF,TGTGCCAGCAGTATAGGAGGGGTCGGCTATGGCTACACCTTC
-,TRBV7-9,-,TRBJ1-6,CASSPDRSPLHF,TGTGCCAGCAGCCCCGACAGGTCACCCCTCCACTTT
-,TRBV4-1,once,TRBJ1-1,CASSPPAGIRDFQTEAFF,TGCGCCAGCAGTCCCCCGGCCGGCATCCGGGACTTCCAGACTGAAGCTTTCTTT
-,TRBV5-1,-,TRBJ1-6,CASRAVRTANSPLHF,TGCGCCAGCAGGGCAGTTAGGACAGCCAATTCACCCCTCCACTTT
TRBD1,TRBV4-1,-,TRBJ1-1,CASSQGGQVYTEAFF,TGCGCCAGCAGCCAAGGGGGACAGGTTTACACTGAAGCTTTCTTT
-,TRBV30,once,TRBJ2-3,CAWSYVAGQRTDTQYF,TGTGCCTGGAGTTATGTGGCAGGGCAACGCACAGATACGCAGTATTTT
-,TRBV16,-,TRBJ1-1,CASSQSRQGGTEAFF,TGTGCCAGCAGCCAATCGCGGCAGGGAGGGACTGAAGCTTTCTTT
TRBD1,TRBV18,once,TRBJ1-5,CASSYRGGGNQPQHF,TGTGCCAGCTCATACAGGGGTGGCGGCAATCAGCCCCAGCATTTT
TRBD1,TRBV6-4,-,TRBJ1-1,CASRGLGQGALVNTEAFF,TGTGCCAGCAGGGGTCTCGGACAGGGGGCTCTGGTGAACACTGAAGCTTTCTTT
TRBD2,TRBV28,-,TRBJ2-1,CASSNLAGVYEQFF,TGTGCCAGCAGCAACCTAGCGGGGGTGTATGAGCAGTTCTTC
-,TRBV7-2,-,TRBJ2-4,CASSTQGNQNIQYF,TGTGCCAGCAGCACGCAGGGAAACCAAAACATTCAGTACTTC
-,TRBV4-1,-,TRBJ1-1,CASSQNAGVGTEAFF,TGCGCCAGCAGCCAAAATGCGGGGGTAGGCACTGAAGCTTTCTTT
-,TRBV2,-,TRBJ1-5,CASTKTDSYSNQPQHF,TGTGCCAGTACTAAGACCGACAGCTATAGCAATCAGCCCCAGCATTTT
TRBD2,TRBV7-6,-,TRBJ2-5,CASSFLAGERETQYF,TGTGCCAGCAGCTTCCTAGCGGGAGAGCGAGAGACCCAGTACTTC
-,TRBV19,-,TRBJ1-6,CASSMGRGISNSPLHF,TGTGCCAGTAGTATGGGCCGGGGAATATCTAATTCACCCCTCCACTTT
-,TRBV11-2,-,TRBJ2-1,CASSLAGIYNEQFF,TGTGCCAGCAGCTTAGCGGGAATTTACAATGAGCAGTTCTTC
TRBD1,TRBV10-3,-,TRBJ1-1,CAIGTGENTEAFF,TGTGCCATCGGAACAGGGGAGAACACTGAAGCTTTCTTT
-,TRBV27,once,TRBJ1-1,CASSLTINTEAFF,TGTGCCAGCAGTTTAACAATTAACACTGAAGCTTTCTTT
-,TRBV13,-,TRBJ1-2,CASSLQAYYGYTF,TGTGCCAGCAGCTTACAGGCCTACTATGGCTACACCTTC
-,TRBV28,-,TRBJ1-3,CASSRRLRDKPLSGNTIYF,TGTGCCAGCAGCCGCCGTCTCCGGGACAAACCTCTCTCTGGAAACACCATATATTTT
-,TRBV28,-,TRBJ2-7,CASSYLLRWRAHYEQYF,TGTGCCAGCAGTTACTTATTACGGTGGCGGGCACACTACGAGCAGTACTTC
TRBD1,TRBV19,-,TRBJ1-1,CASSMTGGTTEAFF,TGTGCCAGTAGTATGACAGGGGGAACCACTGAAGCTTTCTTT
-,TRBV6-2/TRBV6-3,-,TRBJ1-5,CASSRTEGYQPQHF,TGTGCCAGCAGTAGGACAGAGGGGTATCAGCCCCAGCATTTT
TRBD2,TRBV29-1,once,TRBJ2-7,CSAWTLSGGRAGISYEQYF,TGCAGCGCTTGGACCCTAAGCGGCGGGAGGGCGGGAATCTCCTACGAGCAGTACTTC
TRBD1,TRBV19,once,TRBJ2-2,CASSTLPSTGSGELFF,TGTGCCAGTAGTACACTACCCTCGACAGGGTCCGGGGAGCTGTTTTTT